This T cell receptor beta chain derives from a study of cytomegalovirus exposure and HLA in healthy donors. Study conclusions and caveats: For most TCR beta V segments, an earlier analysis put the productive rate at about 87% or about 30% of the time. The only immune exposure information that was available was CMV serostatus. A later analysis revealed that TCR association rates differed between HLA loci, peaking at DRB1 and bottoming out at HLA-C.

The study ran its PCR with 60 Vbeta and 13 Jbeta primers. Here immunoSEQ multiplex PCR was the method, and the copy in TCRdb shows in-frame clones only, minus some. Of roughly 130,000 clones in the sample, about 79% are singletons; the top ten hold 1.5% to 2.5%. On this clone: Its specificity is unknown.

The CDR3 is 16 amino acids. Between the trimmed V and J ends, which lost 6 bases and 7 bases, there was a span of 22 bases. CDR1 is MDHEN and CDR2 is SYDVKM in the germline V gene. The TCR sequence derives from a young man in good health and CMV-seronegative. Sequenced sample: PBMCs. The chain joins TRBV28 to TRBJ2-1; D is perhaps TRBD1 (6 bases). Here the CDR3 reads CASRLLRGRNENEQFF. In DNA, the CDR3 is TGTGCCAGCAGACTTCTCAGGGGTAGGAATGAGAATGAGCAGTTCTTC.